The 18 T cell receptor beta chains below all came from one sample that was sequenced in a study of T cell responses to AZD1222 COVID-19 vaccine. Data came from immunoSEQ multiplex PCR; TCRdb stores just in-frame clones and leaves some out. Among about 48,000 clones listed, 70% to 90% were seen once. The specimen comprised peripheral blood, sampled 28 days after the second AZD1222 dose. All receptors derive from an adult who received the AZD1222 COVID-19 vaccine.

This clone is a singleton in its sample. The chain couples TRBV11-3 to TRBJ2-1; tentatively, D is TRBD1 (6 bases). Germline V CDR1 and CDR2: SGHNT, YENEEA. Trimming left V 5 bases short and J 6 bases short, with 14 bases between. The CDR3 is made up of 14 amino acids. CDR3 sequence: CASSPGAGRNEQFF. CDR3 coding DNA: TGTGCCAGCAGCCCAGGGGCGGGCCGCAATGAGCAGTTCTTC.

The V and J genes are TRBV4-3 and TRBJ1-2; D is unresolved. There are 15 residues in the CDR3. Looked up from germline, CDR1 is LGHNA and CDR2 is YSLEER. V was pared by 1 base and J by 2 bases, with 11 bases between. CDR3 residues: CASSQGSVANYGYTF. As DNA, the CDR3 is TGCGCCAGCAGCCAAGGTTCTGTTGCGAACTATGGCTACACCTTC.

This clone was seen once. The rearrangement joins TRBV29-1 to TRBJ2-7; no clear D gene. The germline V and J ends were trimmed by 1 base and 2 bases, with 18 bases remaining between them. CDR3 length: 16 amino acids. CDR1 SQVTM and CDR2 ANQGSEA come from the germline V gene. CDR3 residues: CSVEVPGQDYTYEQYF. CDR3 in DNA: TGCAGCGTTGAAGTGCCCGGCCAGGATTACACCTACGAGCAGTACTTC.

CDR3 in amino acids: CASTRDREAQYF. The CDR3 DNA reads as TGCGCCAGCACCCGGGACAGGGAGGCACAGTACTTC. The V and J genes are TRBV5-1 and TRBJ2-7, with 9 bases lining up with TRBD1. Trimming at V came to 6 bases and at J to 10 bases, leaving 8 bases not matched to a gene. From germline, CDR1 is SGHRS and CDR2 YFSETQ. There are 12 residues in the CDR3.

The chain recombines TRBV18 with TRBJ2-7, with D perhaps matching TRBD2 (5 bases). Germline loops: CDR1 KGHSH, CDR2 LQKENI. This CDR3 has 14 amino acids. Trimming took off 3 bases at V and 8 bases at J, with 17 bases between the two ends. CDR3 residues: CASSPAGNPAQQYF. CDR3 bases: TGTGCCAGCTCACCCGCCGGGAATCCGGCCCAGCAGTACTTC.

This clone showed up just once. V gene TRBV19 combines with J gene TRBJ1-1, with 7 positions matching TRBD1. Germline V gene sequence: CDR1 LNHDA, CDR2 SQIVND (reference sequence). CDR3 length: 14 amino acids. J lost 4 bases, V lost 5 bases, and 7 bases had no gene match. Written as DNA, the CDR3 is TGTGCCAGTAGTCAGGGACAGAAAGGCACTGAAGCTTTCTTT. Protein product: CASSQGQKGTEAFF.

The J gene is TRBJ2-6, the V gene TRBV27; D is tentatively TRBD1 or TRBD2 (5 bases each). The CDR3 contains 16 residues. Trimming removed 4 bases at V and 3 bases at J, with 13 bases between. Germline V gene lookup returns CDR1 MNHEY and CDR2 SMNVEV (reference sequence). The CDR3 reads CASSSVMGVGANVLTF. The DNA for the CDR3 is TGTGCCAGCAGTTCCGTTATGGGGGTTGGGGCCAACGTCCTGACTTTC.

Written as DNA, the CDR3 is TGTGCCAGCAGTTACTCGAGATCTAGCGGGGAAGCCACAGATACGCAGTATTTT. Its translation is CASSYSRSSGEATDTQYF. The genes are TRBV6-2 or TRBV6-3 and TRBJ2-3, with 9 bases fitting TRBD2. This CDR3 is 18 amino acids long. J gave up 2 bases and V 0 bases, and 9 bases lay outside the gene matches. CDR1 is MNHEY, CDR2 SVGEGT, per germline.

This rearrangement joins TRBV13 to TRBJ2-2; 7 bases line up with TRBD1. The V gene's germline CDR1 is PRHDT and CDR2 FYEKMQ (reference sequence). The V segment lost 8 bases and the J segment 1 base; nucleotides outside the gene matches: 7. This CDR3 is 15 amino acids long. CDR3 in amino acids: CASQLRDRNTGELFF. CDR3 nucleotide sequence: TGTGCCAGCCAACTCCGGGACAGGAACACCGGGGAGCTGTTTTTT.

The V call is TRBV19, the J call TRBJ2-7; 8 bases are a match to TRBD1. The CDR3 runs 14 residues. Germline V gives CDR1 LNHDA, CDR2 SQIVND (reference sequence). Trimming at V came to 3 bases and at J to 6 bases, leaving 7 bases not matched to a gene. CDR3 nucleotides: TGTGCCAGTAGTATGGCAGGGGGCCCGGGCGAGCAGTACTTC. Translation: CASSMAGGPGEQYF.

The CDR3 DNA reads as TGTGCCAGCAGTGATTATGGCTACACCTTC. Its translation is CASSDYGYTF. The chain couples TRBV2 to TRBJ1-2, with no clear D. The CDR3 loop spans 10 amino acids. CDR1 SNHLY and CDR2 FYNNEI come from the germline V gene. V lost 3 bases and J 5 bases, leaving 1 base between the germline ends.

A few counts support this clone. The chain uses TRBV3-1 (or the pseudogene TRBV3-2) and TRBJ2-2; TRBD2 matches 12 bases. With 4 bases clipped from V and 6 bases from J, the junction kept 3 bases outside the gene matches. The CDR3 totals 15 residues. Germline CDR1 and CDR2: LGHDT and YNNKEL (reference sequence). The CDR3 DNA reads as TGTGCCAGCAGCCCTAGCGGGAGGGGAGCCGGGGAGCTGTTTTTT. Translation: CASSPSGRGAGELFF.

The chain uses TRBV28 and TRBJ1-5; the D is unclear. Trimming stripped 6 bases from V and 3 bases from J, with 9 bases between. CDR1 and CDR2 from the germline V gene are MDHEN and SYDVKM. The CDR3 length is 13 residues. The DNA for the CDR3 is TGTGCCAGCAGAGCCCCTTCCAATCAGCCCCAGCATTTT. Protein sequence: CASRAPSNQPQHF.

In DNA form, the CDR3 reads TGCGCCAGCAGCCAAGGACCCGAAAAACTGTTTTTT. This sequence encodes CASSQGPEKLFF. This chain joins TRBV4-3 and TRBJ1-4; D gene ambiguous. Trimming took off 1 base at V and 8 bases at J, with 5 bases between the two ends. The CDR3 contains 12 residues. CDR1 LGHNA and CDR2 YSLEER come from the germline V gene.

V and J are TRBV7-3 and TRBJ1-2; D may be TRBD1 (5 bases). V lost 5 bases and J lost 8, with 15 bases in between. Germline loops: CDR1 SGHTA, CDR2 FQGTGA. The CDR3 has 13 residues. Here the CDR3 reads CASSRWGEGGYTF. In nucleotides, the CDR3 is TGTGCCAGCAGCCGCTGGGGGGAGGGAGGCTACACCTTC.

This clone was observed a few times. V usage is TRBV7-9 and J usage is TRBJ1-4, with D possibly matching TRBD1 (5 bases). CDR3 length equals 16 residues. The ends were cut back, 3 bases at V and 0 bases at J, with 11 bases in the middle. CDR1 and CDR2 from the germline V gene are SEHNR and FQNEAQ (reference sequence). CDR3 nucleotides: TGTGCCAGCAGCTTCAGGGCGACTGCAACTAATGAAAAACTGTTTTTT. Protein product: CASSFRATATNEKLFF.

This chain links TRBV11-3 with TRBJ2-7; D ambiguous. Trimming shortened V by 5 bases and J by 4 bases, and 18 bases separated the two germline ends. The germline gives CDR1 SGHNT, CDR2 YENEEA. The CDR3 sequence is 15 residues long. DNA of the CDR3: TGTGCCAGCAGCCCTCCAGCCGGTCAATGGTACGAGCAGTACTTC. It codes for CASSPPAGQWYEQYF.

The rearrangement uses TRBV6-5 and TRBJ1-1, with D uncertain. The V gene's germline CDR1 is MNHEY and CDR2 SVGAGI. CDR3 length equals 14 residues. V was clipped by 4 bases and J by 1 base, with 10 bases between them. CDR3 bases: TGTGCCAGCAGTTGGGGTCTCACGAACACTGAAGCTTTCTTT. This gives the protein CASSWGLTNTEAFF.